A single sample is the source of the 24 T cell receptor beta chains below, sequenced in a study of blood T cells in healthy people across ages. Together with a sample-barcoded 5' primer, a J-beta primer mix was included in a second PCR lasting roughly 6 to 12 cycles. TCRdb passed the 5' RACE reads through MiXCR, listing each CDR3 protein once. The repertoire holds some 640,000 distinct CDR3 sequences, with approximately 50% as singletons. Material for sequencing was blood. Receptor source: a woman aged 55-70 years in good health.

The genes are TRBV5-1 and TRBJ1-1, with 7 nucleotides matching TRBD2. Matching the DNA end better, TRBJ2-7 makes the J call doubtful. This CDR3 has 15 amino acids. Germline V gives CDR1 SGHRS, CDR2 YFSETQ. Written as DNA, the CDR3 is TGCGCCAGCAGCTTCAACGGGGGAGGGTACAATGAGCAGTACTTC. Translating it yields CASSFNGGGYNEQYF.

This clonotype was observed a few times. J is TRBJ2-5 and V is TRBV20-1, with D uncertain. Germline V gene lookup returns CDR1 DFQATT and CDR2 SNEGSKA (reference sequence). This CDR3 region has 15 residues. V lost 4 bases and J 5 bases, leaving 20 bases between the germline ends. The CDR3 region has the DNA TGCAGTGCTATGACTCCTAGGGTGTCCGAGGAGACCCAGTACTTC. Its translation is CSAMTPRVSEETQYF.

The V gene is TRBV3-1, the J gene TRBJ2-2; TRBD2 matches 7 bases. Losses at the gene ends were 5 bases for V and 2 bases for J; bases not matched to a gene: 8. From germline, CDR1 is LGHDT and CDR2 YNNKEL (reference sequence). The CDR3 runs to 16 residues. CDR3 amino acids: CASSKNPAGNTGELFF. CDR3 sequence (DNA): TGTGCCAGCAGCAAAAACCCAGCGGGAAACACCGGGGAGCTGTTTTTT.

This clonotype was seen repeatedly, ten times or more. The rearrangement uses TRBV30 and TRBJ1-2; the D gene is possibly TRBD1 (5 bases). The length of the CDR3 is 19 residues. Germline V CDR1 and CDR2: GTSNPN, SVGIG (reference sequence). Trimming shortened V by 2 bases and J by 0 bases, and 25 bases separated the two germline ends. In DNA form, the CDR3 reads TGTGCCTGGAGTACTATACGTCCCGGCCGAGGGGAAACTAACTATGGCTACACCTTC. Protein product: CAWSTIRPGRGETNYGYTF.

Points on this clonotype: Mismatch with germline at one junction end may stem from a read error. The chain combines TRBV7-2 with TRBJ2-3; D is ambiguous. CDR1 SGHTA and CDR2 FQGNSA come from the germline V gene. The CDR3 runs to 12 residues. The CDR3 region is CASNSYPDTRYF. The CDR3 DNA is TGTGCCAGCAACTCCTACCCCGATACGCGGTATTTT.

In this sample, this clonotype turned up many times. The chain couples TRBV5-1 to TRBJ2-3, with D unresolved. The germline V and J ends were trimmed by 3 bases and 6 bases, with 14 bases remaining between them. This CDR3 contains 14 residues. CDR1 and CDR2 (germline): SGHRS, YFSETQ. CDR3 loop: CASSSGHAQDTQYF. CDR3 DNA: TGCGCCAGCAGCTCGGGTCATGCACAGGATACGCAGTATTTT. The variable domain in full, with the rest retrieved from reference TRBV5-1 and TRBJ2-3, is KAGVTQTPRYLIKTRGQQVTLSCSPISGHRSVSWYQQTPGQGLQFLFEYFSETQRNKGNFPGRFSGRQFSNSRSEMNVSTLELGDSALYLCASSSGHAQDTQYFGPGTRLTVL.

V and J are TRBV6-5 and TRBJ2-7; 12 bases fit TRBD2. Trimming at V came to 0 bases and at J to 0 bases, leaving 12 bases not matched to a gene. CDR1 is MNHEY and CDR2 is SVGAGI in the germline V gene. This CDR3 contains 20 residues. CDR3 residues: CASSYSNPGLAGYYSYEQYF. The CDR3 region has the DNA TGTGCCAGCAGTTACTCGAATCCGGGACTAGCGGGCTATTACTCCTACGAGCAGTACTTC.

This clonotype came up many times. V is TRBV6-2 or TRBV6-3 and J is TRBJ2-5, with D maybe TRBD2 (7 bases). The J call may not be correct, given that the DNA end is closer to TRBJ2-7. The CDR3 has 14 amino acids. Germline V lookup: CDR1 MNHEY, CDR2 SVGEGT. The CDR3 sequence: CASRLGAGRDEQYF. DNA for the CDR3: TGTGCCAGCAGGTTGGGGGCAGGGAGGGACGAGCAGTACTTC.

This clonotype was found a few times. The rearrangement uses TRBV3-1 and TRBJ2-5; 8 bases line up with TRBD1. CDR3 length: 15 residues. Germline lookup yields CDR1 LGHDT and CDR2 YNNKEL (reference sequence). Trimming cost V 4 bases and J 3 bases; bases outside gene matches: 7. As DNA, the CDR3 is TGTGCCAGCAGCCGGAGGACAGGGATGGAAGAGACCCAGTACTTC. Translated, it gives CASSRRTGMEETQYF.

V usage is TRBV6-6 and J usage is TRBJ2-1; 9 bases are shared with TRBD2. Germline assignment: CDR1 MNHNY and CDR2 SVGAGI (reference sequence). V dropped 6 bases and J dropped 7; count of bases not matched to a gene: 10. CDR3 size: 15 residues. This chain's CDR3 is CASSQGRAGGNEQFF. The CDR3 coding sequence is TGTGCCAGCAGCCAAGGACGAGCGGGAGGTAATGAGCAGTTCTTC.

V usage is TRBV20-1 and J usage is TRBJ1-6; a possible D gene is TRBD1 (6 bases). The CDR3 consists of 17 residues. With 8 bases removed from V and 0 bases from J, the gap between germline ends came to 20 bases. The germline V gene has CDR1 DFQATT and CDR2 SNEGSKA (reference sequence). The CDR3 protein is CSTMFRGSDSYNSPLHF. In nucleotides, the CDR3 is TGCAGTACTATGTTCAGGGGCTCCGACTCCTATAATTCACCCCTCCACTTT.

The V and J genes are TRBV7-8 and TRBJ1-4; the D gene is possibly TRBD1 (5 bases). Germline V gives CDR1 SGHVS, CDR2 FQNEAQ. Deletions cut 1 base from V and 0 bases from J, with 9 bases between. The CDR3 runs to 16 residues. The CDR3 sequence: CASSLGQRATNEKLFF. For the CDR3, the DNA is TGTGCCAGCAGCTTAGGACAGAGGGCAACTAATGAAAAACTGTTTTTT.

This clonotype appeared a few times. CDR3 sequence: CASSYGGTTDTQYF. The CDR3 DNA reads TGTGCCAGCAGTTACGGCGGGACAACAGATACGCAGTATTTT. The chain combines TRBV6-5 with TRBJ2-3, with D perhaps TRBD1 or TRBD2 (6 bases each). The CDR3 extends over 14 amino acids. Germline CDR1 MNHEY, CDR2 SVGAGI. V lost 2 bases and J 3 bases, leaving 9 bases between the germline ends.

The CDR3 loop is CASSRPGQSNQPQHF. Written as DNA, the CDR3 is TGTGCCAGCAGTCGTCCGGGACAGAGCAATCAGCCCCAGCATTTT. The rearrangement joins TRBV2 to TRBJ1-5; TRBD1 agrees at 7 bases. Unmatched junction bases numbered 5, after V lost 5 bases and J lost 1 base. The CDR3 is 15 amino acids. Germline-derived CDR1 and CDR2 are SNHLY and FYNNEI.

The chain is built from TRBV9 and TRBJ1-5; perhaps TRBD1 as D (5 bases). CDR1 and CDR2 from the germline V gene are SGDLS and YYNGEE. Trimming cost V 4 bases and J 3 bases, with 14 bases left between them. This CDR3 comprises 15 residues. CDR3 sequence: CASSTGTAFNQPQHF. The DNA of the CDR3 is TGTGCCAGCAGCACCGGGACGGCTTTCAATCAGCCCCAGCATTTT.

This clonotype was counted a single time. The chain has TRBV14 and TRBJ1-2; D remains ambiguous. Germline V gene lookup returns CDR1 SGHDN and CDR2 FVKESK. This CDR3 is built from 15 residues. V gave up 2 bases and J gave up 2 bases, with 12 bases separating them. The CDR3 region has the DNA TGTGCCAGCAGCCAAATCAAGGGTTTCAACTATGGCTACACCTTC. As protein: CASSQIKGFNYGYTF.

The gene calls are TRBV6-2 or TRBV6-3 and TRBJ2-1; D is unclear. Germline V gene sequence: CDR1 MNHEY, CDR2 SVGEGT. The CDR3 is 14 amino acids. The germline V and J ends were trimmed by 0 bases and 8 bases, with 11 bases remaining between them. CDR3 in amino acids: CASSYSGYFDEQFF. DNA of the CDR3: TGTGCCAGCAGTTACTCAGGGTATTTTGATGAGCAGTTCTTC.

To note about this clonotype: One base away lies a much larger clone, so this may be a sequencing read error. The rearrangement joins TRBV6-5 to TRBJ2-7, with 9 bases fitting TRBD1. CDR3 size: 14 residues. Germline-derived CDR1 and CDR2 are MNHEY and SVGAGI. This CDR3 is CAGRPGQGLVEQYF. CDR3 bases: TGTGCCGGCAGGCCGGGACAGGGACTTGTTGAGCAGTACTTC.

The V and J genes are TRBV7-2 and TRBJ2-4; 14 bases line up with TRBD2. The CDR3 has 16 amino acids. Per the germline V gene, CDR1 is SGHTA and CDR2 is FQGNSA. The trim removed 2 bases at V and 13 bases at J, leaving 10 bases unmatched. CDR3 bases: TGTGCCAGCAGCTTACTAGGACTAGCGGGAGGAGGTGAGCAGTACTTC. Protein product: CASSLLGLAGGGEQYF.

The chain is built from TRBV20-1 and TRBJ1-5, with a possible D match to TRBD1 (6 bases). Germline CDR1 DFQATT, CDR2 SNEGSKA (reference sequence). This CDR3 region has 15 residues. The V end lost 5 bases, the J end lost 1 base, and 15 bases lay between the germline ends. The CDR3 DNA sequence: TGCAGTGCTGTTTCCGGGACAAACAGCAATCAGCCCCAGCATTTT. It specifies CSAVSGTNSNQPQHF.

The chain links TRBV20-1 to TRBJ1-2; TRBD1 matches at 10 bases. Germline assignment: CDR1 DFQATT and CDR2 SNEGSKA (reference sequence). This CDR3 region has 13 residues. The V gene end was trimmed by 6 bases and the J gene end by 8 bases; junction bases not matched to a gene: 9. The CDR3 nucleotides are TGCAGTGCGTCGACAGGGGGCATGAGGGGCTACACCTTC. Amino acids: CSASTGGMRGYTF.

J is TRBJ2-5 and V is TRBV18, with TRBD1 matching over 8 bases. Germline CDR1 KGHSH, CDR2 LQKENI. The CDR3 extends over 14 amino acids. With 4 bases clipped from V and 11 bases from J, the junction kept 12 bases outside the gene matches. This CDR3 reads CASSRVDRVDEQYF. The CDR3 DNA reads TGTGCCAGCTCACGAGTGGACAGGGTGGATGAGCAGTACTTC. The variable domain in full, with the rest retrieved from reference TRBV18 and TRBJ2-5, is NAGVMQNPRHLVRRRGQEARLRCSPMKGHSHVYWYRQLPEEGLKFMVYLQKENIIDESGMPKERFSAEFPKEGPSILRIQQVVRGDSAAYFCASSRVDRVDEQYFGPGTRLLVL.

The V and J genes are TRBV12-3 or TRBV12-4 and TRBJ2-5; no clear D. The CDR3 is 14 amino acids. Trimming removed 5 bases at V and 2 bases at J, with 12 bases between. CDR3 loop: CASSPDQIQETQYF. CDR3 sequence (DNA): TGTGCCAGCAGTCCAGATCAGATACAAGAGACCCAGTACTTC.

This chain uses TRBV6-2 or TRBV6-3 with TRBJ1-1; perhaps TRBD1 as D (5 bases). Germline V gene lookup returns CDR1 MNHEY and CDR2 SVGEGT. V shed 10 bases and J shed 5 bases, with 20 bases lying between them. The CDR3 runs to 14 residues. The CDR3 nucleotides read TGTGCCATCCAGAATGGGGCCAGGTGGACTGAAGCTTTCTTT. Its translation is CAIQNGARWTEAFF.